This TCR beta chain was identified during a study of blood T cell repertoires in COVID-19. In the study overall: Sample material is recorded as cDNA or gDNA derived from T cells, B-cell-depleted T cells, or PBMCs.

One Seattle source followed patients from active infection through their disease course. Repertoires were generated with immunoSEQ multiplex PCR, while TCRdb's copy carries only in-frame clones and drops some. The sample lists fewer than 80,000 clones; roughly 75% were seen once. V lost 1 base, J lost 3 bases, and 7 bases lay in between. Per the germline V gene, CDR1 is LGHNT and CDR2 is FRNRAP. CDR3 length: 13 residues. This clone was picked up one time. J is TRBJ2-7 and V is TRBV12-5; D may be TRBD1 (5 bases). The sequence was collected from a man in his sixties with COVID-19, enrolled during active disease. Material for sequencing was peripheral blood. The CDR3 DNA follows: TGTGCTAGTGGTTTGGACGACAGCTACGAGCAGTACTTC. Its protein is CASGLDDSYEQYF.